This T cell receptor beta chain was observed in a study of blood T cell repertoires in COVID-19. Study summary: Samples representing acute and convalescent COVID-19 were sourced from the United States, Italy and Spain. The analysed material was cDNA or gDNA that came from T cells, B-cell-depleted T cells, or PBMCs.

Recruitment covered 20 to 25 US areas and drew participants whose ages spanned roughly 18 to 100 years. This CDR3 region has 14 residues. Germline-derived CDR1 and CDR2 are SGDLS and YYNGEE. J gave up 0 bases and V 6 bases, and 5 bases lay outside the gene matches. As processed by the authors: Estimation of nucleated cell counts was performed using reference gene primer amplification. TCRdb keeps only in-frame clones here, not all; method: immunoSEQ multiplex PCR. V, J and clone size derive from that table, while D and trimming were established from the DNA sequence. The table lists 350,000 to 450,000 clones, 83% of them singletons.

Specimen: PBMCs or T cells enriched from blood (not recorded which). This TCR was sampled from a woman aged 50 to 60 who had recovered from COVID-19. The chain has TRBV9 and TRBJ1-2; 7 bases fit TRBD1. CDR3 protein: CASTRTGANYGYTF. The DNA for the CDR3 is TGTGCCAGCACCCGGACAGGAGCTAACTATGGCTACACCTTC.